This paragraph covers one T cell receptor (beta chain) sequence. Its antigen is unknown. The record has no base qualities; no much larger clone is one base away. The sample's time point, from its label and the paper: persistent/refractory GD, antithyroid drugs over 5 years with positive TRAb. For both TCR sequencing and RNA sequencing, RNA was extracted from PBMCs using TRIzol. Graves' disease was diagnosed according to American Thyroid Association guidelines. The patients came from an endocrinology department in Xi'an, China. Each patient gave 9 to 10 milliliters of peripheral blood, collected in an EDTA anticoagulant tube. Ficoll Paque Plus density gradient separation was used to isolate PBMCs, and no further T cell sorting was performed. RNA quality was checked with an Agilent 2100 Bioanalyzer and agarose gel, and concentration with a NanoDrop 2000. Libraries were built with multiplex PCR. Sequencing used an Illumina HiSeq 4000. TCR beta libraries were built with iRepertoire HTBI primers and Arm-PCR amplification of CDR3 regions. Before sequencing, the PCR products went through gel purification. On the study's bioinformatics: Across samples, 60 to 70 TRBV and 13 to 15 TRBJ segments were identified and used for gene usage analysis of CDR3 amino acid clonotypes. Filtered high-quality paired reads were merged into contigs using COPE and FqMerger. BLAST was used to align contigs to IMGT TRBV, TRBD and TRBJ reference genes, and CDR3 was defined according to IMGT. Any clonotype with a frequency above 0.1% was counted as a highly expanded clone. Repertoire diversity was measured by Shannon entropy, and V-J evenness by the Gini coefficient. Public clonotypes were defined as clonotypes shared by more than one individual. Through fastp at Q25 and MiXCR, TCRdb rebuilt clones from the public reads, retaining in-frame beta chains. Here each entry gathers all rows of one CDR3 protein and keeps the most common genes and DNA. The V and J calls, along with clone size, are taken from TCRdb and not from the paper's own processing. The sample table lists 400,000 to 500,000 distinct CDR3 sequences, 20% to 25% of them with a count of one. Roughly 6.9% of the sample rests with the top ten.

From the cysteine through the phenylalanine, the CDR3 covers 12 amino acids. Just CDR3 DNA is preserved here, 36 bases in frame from base 1. The junction carries 13 bases between V and J, which are trimmed by 9 bases and 5 bases respectively. The germline V gene gives CDR1 as KGHDR and CDR2 as SFDVKD. The sample originates from a study of regulatory T cells in long-lasting Graves disease (dated by TCRdb to the early 2020s). Concerning the study at large: Persistent Graves' disease meant more than 5 years of antithyroid drug treatment with TSH receptor autoantibodies that stayed positive. Persistent Graves' disease patients were compared with newly diagnosed Graves' disease patients by peripheral blood TCR sequencing and RNA sequencing. The study was conducted in China and was registered as a clinical trial. TCR sequencing covered about 13 persistent and approximately 20 newly diagnosed Graves' disease patients, 33 samples in total. In the clinical cohort, patients with persistent Graves' disease had used antithyroid drugs for an average of around 10 years.

Broad study findings and their caveats: Preferential use of TRBV28, TRBJ1-2 and TRBJ2-5 was observed in persistent disease, whereas TRBV20-1 and TRBJ2-1 were favored in newly diagnosed disease. Because the primary lesion, thyroid tissue, could not be accessed, the study looked at peripheral blood alone. Persistent Graves' disease patients showed lower TCR Shannon entropy and fewer highly expanded clones than newly diagnosed patients, suggesting clonal expansion. Only the TCR beta chain was sequenced and analyzed. Persistent patients shared more public clonotypes among themselves (around 2,500) than newly diagnosed patients did (over 950). The authors noted that the small sample size was a limitation that may lower accuracy.

This receptor was obtained from a female donor with Graves disease. Here the sequenced sample was peripheral blood mononuclear cells (PBMCs), taken when the disease was refractory, from a patient treated with antithyroid drugs. The sequence joins TRBV24-1 to TRBJ2-7; the D gene is perhaps TRBD1, from 6 matching bases. The CDR3 protein sequence reads: CATLRGTNEQYF. The DNA sequence follows: TGTGCCACCTTAAGGGGGACCAACGAGCAGTACTTC.